Included here is one T cell receptor (beta chain) sequence, with context. Its antigen is still unknown. No base qualities exist here, and no much larger clone lies one base off it. The data were taken from a study of T-cell memory formation after mild COVID-19 (dated by TCRdb to the early 2020s). For context, the study as a whole: TCR sequence clusters from the two donors were largely donor specific. Two young, previously healthy adult volunteers, one female and one male, were included in the cohort. Longitudinal TCRalpha and TCRbeta repertoire sequencing tracked T-cell clones expanding and contracting after mild COVID-19 in two donors.

Ficoll-Paque density gradient centrifugation was used to isolate PBMCs. Overall results and qualifications from the work: Contracting CD4+ clones were located mainly in the CM and EM memory subsets, whereas CD8+ clones were found to be enriched in EMRA. Only a couple of mild cases were covered by the study, and larger cohorts that include severe cases with pre-infection samples were considered necessary. The detection of some responding clones in pre-infection memory suggests that pre-existing cross-reactive memory T cells joined the SARS-CoV-2 response. Balanced CD4/CD8 phenotypes were observed for clones contracting from day 15 to 85, whereas a bias towards CD4+ was observed for a second wave of clones expanding from day 15 to 37. SARS-CoV-2 specificity was not confirmed for the second-wave clones peaking on day 37.

The sequencer listed for this sample is Illumina NovaSeq 6000. TCRalpha and TCRbeta cDNA libraries were constructed by 5'RACE with constant-segment primers, with sample barcodes and unique molecular identifiers being introduced. Trizol reagent was used to extract RNA from every sample. Amplification of the libraries took two PCR steps, and the second step added a second sample barcode plus Illumina TruSeq adapters. Sequencing of libraries was performed on an Illumina NovaSeq with 2 x 150 bp paired-end reads. Under the source paper's analysis protocol: The reads were demultiplexed and collapsed into UMI-guided consensus sequences using migec v1.2.7. With mixcr v2.1.11, UMI consensuses were aligned to TRA and TRB V and J templates and assembled into clonotypes. Clonotypes were classified as expanded or contracted when called significant by both edgeR and NoisET, with noise models trained on biological replicates. For edgeR calls, the cutoffs were a false discovery rate-adjusted p below 0.01 and a log2 fold-change threshold of 1. PCA with hierarchical clustering of max-normalized trajectories of the 1000 most abundant clonotypes was used as exploratory dynamics analysis. Each responding clone was given a CD4 or CD8 phenotype based on the CD4+ and CD8+ repertoires, which had been sequenced separately. The raw public reads went through TCRdb reprocessing: fastp at Q25, MiXCR clone calling, in-frame beta chains kept. Each entry merges the rows of one CDR3 protein and shows their most common DNA and genes. The V and J calls follow TCRdb's processing rather than the paper's. The sample table lists some 600,000 distinct CDR3 sequences, roughly a sixth of them with a count of one. The top ten clones comprise approximately 8.1% of the sample.

The sample consisted of PBMCs or a T cell subset sorted from them (not recorded which). The receptor was isolated from an adult woman who had mild COVID-19 (a few samples of this study predate the infection). The sample titles of this study are shuffled in the database, so cell type and time point are left out; the donor was told from shared clones.

The CDR3 in this case is CASSHPSLSGANVLTF. The DNA sequence reads TGTGCCAGCAGCCATCCCTCTCTCTCTGGGGCCAACGTCCTGACTTTC. Recombination connected TRBV7-8 to TRBJ2-6; the D gene identity is not certain. A distance of 11 bases separates the germline ends of V and J, which lose 5 bases and 0 bases respectively. CDR3 length: 16 amino acids, cysteine to phenylalanine. Here the CDR3 DNA is all that survives: 48 bases in frame from base 1. Sequences SGHVS (CDR1) and FQNEAQ (CDR2) are obtained from the germline V gene.